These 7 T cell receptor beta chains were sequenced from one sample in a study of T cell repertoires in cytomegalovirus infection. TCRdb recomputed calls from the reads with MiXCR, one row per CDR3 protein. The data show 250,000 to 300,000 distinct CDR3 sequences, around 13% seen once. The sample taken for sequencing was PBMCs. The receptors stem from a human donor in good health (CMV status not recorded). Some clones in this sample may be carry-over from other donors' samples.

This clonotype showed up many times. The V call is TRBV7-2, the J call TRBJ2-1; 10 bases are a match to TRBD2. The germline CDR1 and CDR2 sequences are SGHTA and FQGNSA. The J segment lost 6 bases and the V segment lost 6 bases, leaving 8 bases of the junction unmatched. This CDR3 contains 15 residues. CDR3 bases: TGTGCCAGCAGGGCGGCGGGACTAGCGCGCAATGAGCAGTTCTTC. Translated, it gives CASRAAGLARNEQFF.

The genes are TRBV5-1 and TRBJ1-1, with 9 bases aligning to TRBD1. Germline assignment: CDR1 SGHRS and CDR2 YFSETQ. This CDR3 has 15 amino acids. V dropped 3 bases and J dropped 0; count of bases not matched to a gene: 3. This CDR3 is CASSSRDRVNTEAFF. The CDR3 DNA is TGCGCCAGCAGCTCCCGGGACAGGGTGAACACTGAAGCTTTCTTT.

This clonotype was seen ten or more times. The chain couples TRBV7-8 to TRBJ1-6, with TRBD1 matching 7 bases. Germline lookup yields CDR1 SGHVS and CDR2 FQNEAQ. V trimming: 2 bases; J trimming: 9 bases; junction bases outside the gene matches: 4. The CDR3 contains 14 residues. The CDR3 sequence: CASSLTQGSSPLHF. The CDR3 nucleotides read TGTGCCAGCAGCTTAACACAGGGGAGTTCACCCCTCCACTTT.

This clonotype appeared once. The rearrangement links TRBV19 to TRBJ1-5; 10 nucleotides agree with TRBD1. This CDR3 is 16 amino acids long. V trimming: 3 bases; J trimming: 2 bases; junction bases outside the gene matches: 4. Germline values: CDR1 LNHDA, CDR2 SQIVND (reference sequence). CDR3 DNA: TGTGCCAGTAGTATTGTGACAGGGGGCGGCAATCAGCCCCAGCATTTT. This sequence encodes CASSIVTGGGNQPQHF. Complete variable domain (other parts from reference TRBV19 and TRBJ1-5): DGGITQSPKYLFRKEGQNVTLSCEQNLNHDAMYWYRQDPGQGLRLIYYSQIVNDFQKGDIAEGYSVSREKKESFPLTVTSAQKNPTAFYLCASSIVTGGGNQPQHFGDGTRLSIL.

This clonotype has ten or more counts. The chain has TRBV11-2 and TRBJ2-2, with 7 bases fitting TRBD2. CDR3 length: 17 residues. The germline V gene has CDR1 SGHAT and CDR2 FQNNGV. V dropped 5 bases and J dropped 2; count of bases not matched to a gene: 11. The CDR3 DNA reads TGTGCCAGCAGCGAAACTACGGGACTACCTAACACCGGGGAGCTGTTTTTT. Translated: CASSETTGLPNTGELFF.

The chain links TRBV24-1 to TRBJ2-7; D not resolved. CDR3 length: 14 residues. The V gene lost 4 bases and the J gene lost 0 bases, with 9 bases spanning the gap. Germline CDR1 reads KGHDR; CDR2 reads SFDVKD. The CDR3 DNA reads TGTGCCACCAGTGACCCCGGAGCCTCCTACGAGCAGTACTTC. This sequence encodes CATSDPGASYEQYF.

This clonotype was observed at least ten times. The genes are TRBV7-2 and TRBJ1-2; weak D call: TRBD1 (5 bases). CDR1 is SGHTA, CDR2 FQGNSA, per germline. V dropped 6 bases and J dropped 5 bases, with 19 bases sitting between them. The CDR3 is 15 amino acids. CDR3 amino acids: CASRPSGAAPYGYTF. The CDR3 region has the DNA TGTGCCAGCAGGCCCTCTGGGGCAGCTCCTTATGGCTACACCTTC.